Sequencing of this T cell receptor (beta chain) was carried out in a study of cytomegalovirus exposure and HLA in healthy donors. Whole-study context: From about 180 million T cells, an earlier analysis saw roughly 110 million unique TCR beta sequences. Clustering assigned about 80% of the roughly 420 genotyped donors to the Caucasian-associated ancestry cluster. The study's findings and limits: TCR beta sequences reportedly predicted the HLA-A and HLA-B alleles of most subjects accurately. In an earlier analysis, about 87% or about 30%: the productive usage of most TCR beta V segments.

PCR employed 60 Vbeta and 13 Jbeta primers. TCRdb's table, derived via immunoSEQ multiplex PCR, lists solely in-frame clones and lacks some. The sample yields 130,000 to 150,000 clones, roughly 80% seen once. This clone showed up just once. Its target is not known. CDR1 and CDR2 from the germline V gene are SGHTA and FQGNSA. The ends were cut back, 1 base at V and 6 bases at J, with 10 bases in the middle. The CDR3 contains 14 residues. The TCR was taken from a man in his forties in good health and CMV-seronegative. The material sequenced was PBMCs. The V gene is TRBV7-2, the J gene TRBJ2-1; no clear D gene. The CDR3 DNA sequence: TGTGCCAGCAGCTTAGATTTCGGTATCAATGAGCAGTTCTTC. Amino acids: CASSLDFGINEQFF. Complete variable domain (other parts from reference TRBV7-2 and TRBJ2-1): GAGVSQSPSNKVTEKGKDVELRCDPISGHTALYWYRQSLGQGLEFLIYFQGNSAPDKSGLPSDRFSAERTGGSVSTLTIQRTQQEDSAVYLCASSLDFGINEQFFGPGTRLTVL.